These T cell receptor beta chains were read from a single sample in a study of T cell changes during pregnancy in multiple sclerosis. The protocol was immunoSEQ multiplex PCR, while the TCRdb copy is restricted to in-frame clones and leaves out a portion. Of 130,000 or so clones in the sample, 90% to 95% were seen once. The starting material was peripheral blood, obtained before pregnancy. These receptors all stem from a female donor with multiple sclerosis, enrolled in a pregnancy study. Each CDR3 is given with its conserved first and last residue. Each record gives: J gene, clone size, V gene, D gene, CDR3 protein, CDR3 DNA. A D gene is named only where the DNA matches it firmly. A clone size is listed for some rows: how often the clone was seen (once, few, many), or a class if it is expanded.

TRBJ2-1 . TRBV5-1 . CASSLTRDNEQFF TGCGCCAGCAGCTTGACGCGGGACAATGAGCAGTTCTTC
TRBJ1-1 . TRBV30 TRBD1 CAWSVRGAYEAFF TGTGCCTGGAGTGTCAGGGGGGCGTATGAAGCTTTCTTT
TRBJ2-5 . TRBV5-1 . CASSLGLRGGRAETQYF TGCGCCAGCAGCTTAGGGTTGAGGGGGGGCAGAGCGGAGACCCAGTACTTC
TRBJ2-7 . TRBV6-5 TRBD1 CASSRQGTDYEQYF TGTGCCAGCAGTAGACAGGGGACAGACTACGAGCAGTACTTC
TRBJ1-2 . TRBV12-5 . CASGYQTRVSGFYGYTF TGTGCTAGTGGTTACCAAACCAGGGTTTCTGGGTTCTATGGCTACACCTTC
TRBJ2-3 . TRBV5-1 TRBD2 CASSLAGGEGTDTQYF TGCGCCAGCAGCTTGGCCGGGGGGGAGGGCACAGATACGCAGTATTTT
TRBJ1-2 . TRBV4-1 . CASSQLQGYYGYTF TGCGCCAGCAGCCAATTACAGGGATACTATGGCTACACCTTC
TRBJ1-5 . TRBV4-1 . CASSHNVASNQPQHF TGCGCCAGCAGCCATAATGTCGCGAGCAATCAGCCCCAGCATTTT
TRBJ2-1 . TRBV11-3 TRBD2 CASSARTLAGGLNEQFF TGTGCCAGCAGCGCCCGAACCCTAGCGGGAGGGCTGAATGAGCAGTTCTTC
TRBJ2-1 few TRBV7-9 . CASSLSHNEEFF TGTGCCAGCAGCTTAAGTCACAATGAGGAGTTCTTC
TRBJ2-5 . TRBV30 . CAWSPSETQYF TGTGCCTGGAGCCCCTCGGAGACCCAGTACTTC
TRBJ2-2 . TRBV28 TRBD1 CASRPGPVGTGESGELFF TGTGCCAGCAGGCCGGGGCCAGTGGGGACAGGGGAGTCCGGGGAGCTGTTTTTT
TRBJ2-1 . TRBV28 TRBD2 CASSSLAGGQFF TGTGCCAGCAGTTCTTTAGCGGGCGGGCAGTTCTTC
TRBJ1-1 . TRBV18 . CASSPQGTEAFF TGTGCCAGCTCACCGCAGGGGACTGAAGCTTTCTTT
TRBJ2-7 . TRBV5-1 TRBD1 CASRYTGAREQYF TGCGCCAGCAGGTACACAGGGGCCCGCGAGCAGTACTTC
TRBJ2-1 . TRBV5-5 . CASGSGNGLNEQFF TGTGCCAGCGGCTCGGGTAATGGTTTGAATGAGCAGTTCTTC
TRBJ2-2 . TRBV19 . CATTGHLNTGELFF TGTGCCACTACGGGACACTTGAACACCGGGGAGCTGTTTTTT
TRBJ1-2 . TRBV30 . CAWSVLSNYGYTF TGTGCCTGGAGTGTCTTATCTAACTATGGCTACACCTTC
TRBJ1-2 . TRBV5-4 . CASSPRVQAQSGYTF TGTGCCAGCAGCCCTCGGGTTCAAGCCCAAAGTGGCTACACCTTC
TRBJ1-1 once TRBV10-3 . CAISEAGIGSNTEAFF TGTGCCATCAGTGAAGCGGGGATTGGGAGTAACACTGAAGCTTTCTTT
TRBJ2-2 . TRBV19 TRBD2 CASSPPSRLAGGFTGELFF TGTGCCAGTAGCCCGCCTTCCAGATTAGCGGGAGGGTTCACCGGGGAGCTGTTTTTT
TRBJ2-3 . TRBV25-1 . CASSESRADTQYF TGTGCCAGCAGTGAATCGAGGGCAGATACGCAGTATTTT
TRBJ2-4 . TRBV6-1 . CASSEVGRLGGKNIQYF TGTGCCAGCAGTGAAGTCGGGAGGTTAGGGGGCAAAAACATTCAGTACTTC
TRBJ1-2 . TRBV5-6 TRBD1 CASSLGGGLAYGYTF TGTGCCAGCAGCCTGGGAGGGGGCTTAGCCTATGGCTACACCTTC
TRBJ1-5 . TRBV10-1 TRBD1 CASGVRGTGGLRGNQPQHF TGCGCCAGCGGGGTACGCGGGACAGGGGGCTTGAGGGGCAATCAGCCCCAGCATTTT
TRBJ2-3 . TRBV28 . CASSLPTGTDTQYF TGTGCCAGCAGTTTACCGACAGGTACAGATACGCAGTATTTT
TRBJ2-3 . TRBV4-1 TRBD1 CASSRGQGGTDTQYF TGCGCCAGCAGCCGTGGACAGGGGGGCACAGATACGCAGTATTTT
TRBJ2-7 . TRBV11-1 TRBD2 CASSLDSGSTGGPWEQYF TGTGCCAGCAGCTTAGATTCTGGGTCGACGGGAGGGCCTTGGGAGCAGTACTTC
TRBJ1-5 . TRBV4-1 . CASSYDGTPGQPQHF TGCGCCAGCAGCTACGACGGGACACCGGGGCAGCCCCAGCATTTT
TRBJ2-3 . TRBV9 TRBD2 CASSVSGTRTDTQYF TGTGCCAGCAGCGTTAGCGGGACCAGAACAGATACGCAGTATTTT
TRBJ1-2 . TRBV2 TRBD1 CASRDRGLAYGYTF TGTGCCAGCAGGGACAGGGGGCTGGCCTATGGCTACACCTTC
TRBJ2-3 . TRBV2 TRBD2 CASGQLAGSTDTQYF TGTGCCAGCGGTCAACTAGCGGGAAGCACAGATACGCAGTATTTT
TRBJ2-1 once TRBV7-2 TRBD2 CASSTTTSGGEQFF TGTGCCAGCAGCACCACTACTAGCGGGGGAGAGCAGTTCTTC
TRBJ2-2 . TRBV13 TRBD1 CASSWGQGSGGELFF TGTGCCAGCAGCTGGGGACAGGGAAGCGGCGGGGAGCTGTTTTTT
TRBJ2-2 . TRBV21-1 . CASTVHRADRGITGELFF TGTGCCAGCACCGTTCATCGGGCGGACAGGGGAATTACCGGGGAGCTGTTTTTT
TRBJ1-5 . TRBV6-1 . CASSETQGNNQPQHF TGTGCCAGCAGTGAAACGCAGGGTAACAATCAGCCCCAGCATTTT
TRBJ2-7 . TRBV27 TRBD2 CASRPRTSGSFEQYF TGTGCCAGCAGACCGAGGACTAGCGGGAGCTTCGAGCAGTACTTC
TRBJ1-1 few TRBV19 TRBD1 CASSGTGTNTEAFF TGTGCCAGTAGTGGGACAGGGACGAACACTGAAGCTTTCTTT
TRBJ1-4 once TRBV2 TRBD1 CAGQGSSEKLFF TGTGCCGGACAGGGATCTAGTGAAAAACTGTTTTTT
TRBJ2-1 . TRBV28 . CASSQGLFPGDEQFF TGTGCCAGCAGCCAGGGACTCTTCCCAGGAGATGAGCAGTTCTTC
TRBJ1-4 . TRBV18 TRBD1 CASSPSGTERREKLFF TGTGCCAGCTCACCATCCGGGACAGAGCGTCGGGAAAAACTGTTTTTT
TRBJ1-1 . TRBV7-2 TRBD1 CASNRDRGDTEAFF TGTGCCAGTAACCGGGACAGGGGAGACACTGAAGCTTTCTTT
TRBJ1-4 . TRBV6-5 . CASSNRVRNEKLFF TGTGCCAGCAGTAACAGGGTCCGTAATGAAAAACTGTTTTTT
TRBJ1-1 . TRBV5-4 . CASSLGGRGNTEAFF TGTGCCAGCAGCTTGGGTGGGAGGGGGAACACTGAAGCTTTCTTT